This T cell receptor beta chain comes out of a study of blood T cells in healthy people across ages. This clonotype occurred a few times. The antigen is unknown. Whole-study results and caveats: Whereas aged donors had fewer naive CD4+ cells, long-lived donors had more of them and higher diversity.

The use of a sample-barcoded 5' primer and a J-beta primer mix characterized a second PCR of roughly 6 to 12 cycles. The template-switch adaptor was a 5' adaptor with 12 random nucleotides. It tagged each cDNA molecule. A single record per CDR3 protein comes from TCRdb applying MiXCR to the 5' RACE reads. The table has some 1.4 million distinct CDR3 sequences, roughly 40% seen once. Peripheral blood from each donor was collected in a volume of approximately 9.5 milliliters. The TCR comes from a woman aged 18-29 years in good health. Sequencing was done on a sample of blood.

The CDR3 region has the DNA TGTGCCAGCAGTGGTTGGGACAGAGGCAGCAATCAGCCCCAGCATTTT. It yields the protein CASSGWDRGSNQPQHF. The chain links TRBV6-1 to TRBJ1-5; 7 bases align to TRBD1. Germline CDR1 MNHNS, CDR2 SASEGT. After removal of 4 bases from V and 1 base from J, the junction contained 7 bases not matched to a gene. The length of the CDR3 is 16 residues.